Listed here are 12 T cell receptor beta chains from one sample, sequenced in a study of cytomegalovirus exposure and HLA in healthy donors. The primer mix had 60 Vbeta and 13 Jbeta primers. Here immunoSEQ multiplex PCR was the method, and the copy in TCRdb shows in-frame clones only, minus some. In the table there are about 180,000 clones, about 82% of which are singletons. Sequencing used PBMCs. All receptors come from a young woman in good health and CMV-seronegative.

The rearrangement uses TRBV5-1 and TRBJ2-5, with no clear D. Germline V gene lookup returns CDR1 SGHRS and CDR2 YFSETQ. V was pared by 0 bases and J by 1 base, with 7 bases between. This CDR3 comprises 14 residues. The CDR3 is CASSLGRPQETQYF. DNA of the CDR3: TGCGCCAGCAGCTTGGGTCGTCCCCAAGAGACCCAGTACTTC.

The V call is TRBV5-5, the J call TRBJ2-5; 12 positions match TRBD2. The germline gives CDR1 SGHKS, CDR2 YYEKEE (reference sequence). Trimming at V came to 4 bases and at J to 6 bases, leaving 7 bases not matched to a gene. The CDR3 totals 15 residues. The CDR3 reads CASSGTSGGRQTQYF. CDR3 sequence (DNA): TGTGCCAGCAGCGGCACTAGCGGGGGGCGACAGACCCAGTACTTC.

The chain recombines TRBV9 with TRBJ1-4, with 9 nucleotides matching TRBD1. The junction had 0 bases not matched to a gene; V was cut back by 2 bases and J by 1 base. CDR1 SGDLS and CDR2 YYNGEE come from the germline V gene. This CDR3 is 15 amino acids long. As DNA, the CDR3 is TGTGCCAGCAGCGTGGACAGGGGAACTAATGAAAAACTGTTTTTT. Encoded protein: CASSVDRGTNEKLFF.

The chain uses TRBV19 and TRBJ1-5; 7 nucleotides agree with TRBD1. This CDR3 has 15 residues. The germline gives CDR1 LNHDA, CDR2 SQIVND (reference sequence). With V trimmed by 7 bases and J by 4 bases, 10 bases remained unmatched. In DNA, the CDR3 is TGTGCCAGTACCCTGCCGGGACAGTTAAATCAGCCCCAGCATTTT. Its protein is CASTLPGQLNQPQHF. The full variable domain, rest sourced from reference TRBV19 and TRBJ1-5, is DGGITQSPKYLFRKEGQNVTLSCEQNLNHDAMYWYRQDPGQGLRLIYYSQIVNDFQKGDIAEGYSVSREKKESFPLTVTSAQKNPTAFYLCASTLPGQLNQPQHFGDGTRLSIL.

This clone was observed a few times. The chain joins TRBV15 to TRBJ2-7; no definite D call. Germline CDR1 and CDR2: LNHNV and YYDKDF (reference sequence). The CDR3 is 15 residues long. V lost 6 bases and J 0 bases, leaving 15 bases between the germline ends. CDR3 region: CATSRVGSSSYEQYF. DNA for the CDR3: TGTGCCACCAGTCGGGTCGGGTCAAGCTCCTACGAGCAGTACTTC.

This clone came up once. This chain uses TRBV30 with TRBJ2-7; 8 bases map to TRBD1. Germline trimming cut 3 bases from V and 2 bases from J; bases unmatched to any gene: 3. The length of the CDR3 is 13 residues. CDR1 GTSNPN and CDR2 SVGIG come from the germline V gene (reference sequence). The CDR3: CAWRGQAPYEQYF. The DNA for the CDR3 is TGTGCCTGGAGGGGACAGGCCCCCTACGAGCAGTACTTC.

The V call is TRBV5-1, the J call TRBJ1-2, with 9 bases identical to TRBD1. Germline values: CDR1 SGHRS, CDR2 YFSETQ. J lost 2 bases, V lost 4 bases, and 6 bases had no gene match. The CDR3 sequence is 15 residues long. CDR3 region: CASSGTGRNNYGYTF. DNA of the CDR3: TGCGCCAGCAGCGGGACAGGGAGGAACAACTATGGCTACACCTTC.

This clone appeared a few times. The chain uses TRBV7-3 and TRBJ2-7; 9 bases match TRBD1. The germline V gene encodes CDR1 SGHTA and CDR2 FQGTGA. The CDR3 covers 14 residues. V was pared by 4 bases and J by 2 bases, with 3 bases of the junction left unmatched. The DNA for the CDR3 is TGTGCCAGCAGCTCCGGGACAGGGACCTACGAGCAGTACTTC. It yields the protein CASSSGTGTYEQYF.

V is TRBV19 and J is TRBJ2-5; D is ambiguous. CDR3 length: 12 residues. The germline V and J ends were trimmed by 3 bases and 4 bases, with 6 bases remaining between them. Germline V gene data show CDR1 as LNHDA and CDR2 as SQIVND (reference sequence). The CDR3: CASSMAGETQYF. The CDR3 bases are TGTGCCAGTAGTATGGCAGGAGAGACCCAGTACTTC.

The chain combines TRBV6-5 with TRBJ2-3; 7 bases match TRBD2. This CDR3 region has 15 residues. V shed 7 bases and J 4 bases; nucleotides not matched to a gene: 11. Germline V gene data show CDR1 as MNHEY and CDR2 as SVGAGI. CDR3 in amino acids: CASTERGGRADTQYF. CDR3 DNA sequence: TGTGCCAGCACCGAGCGGGGAGGTAGGGCAGATACGCAGTATTTT.

The rearrangement joins TRBV7-6 to TRBJ1-1; 9 positions match TRBD1. The J segment lost 1 base and the V segment lost 5 bases, leaving 5 bases of the junction unmatched. CDR1 SGHVS and CDR2 FNYEAQ come from the germline V gene. CDR3 length: 15 amino acids. CDR3 DNA sequence: TGTGCCAGCAGCACAGGGGGACAGGGGAACACTGAAGCTTTCTTT. Translated, it gives CASSTGGQGNTEAFF.

The V call is TRBV2, the J call TRBJ1-5, with 10 bases aligning to TRBD1. Germline values: CDR1 SNHLY, CDR2 FYNNEI. Trimming at V came to 7 bases and at J to 3 bases, leaving 12 bases not matched to a gene. The CDR3 totals 17 residues. CDR3 in amino acids: CASKEGTGATHNQPQHF. CDR3 nucleotides: TGTGCCAGCAAGGAGGGGACAGGGGCCACCCACAATCAGCCCCAGCATTTT. Drawing the rest from reference TRBV2 and TRBJ1-5, the complete variable domain is EPEVTQTPSHQVTQMGQEVILRCVPISNHLYFYWYRQILGQKVEFLVSFYNNEISEKSEIFDDQFSVERPDGSNFTLKIRSTKLEDSAMYFCASKEGTGATHNQPQHFGDGTRLSIL.